The 6 T cell receptor beta chains given below trace back to one sample, sequenced in a study of T cell responses to AZD1222 COVID-19 vaccine. Libraries were prepared by immunoSEQ multiplex PCR; TCRdb keeps only in-frame clonotypes and omits some of them. The sample consists of more than 85,000 clones, 84% of them appearing once. Sequences were derived from peripheral blood, sampled on day 0 of AZD1222 vaccination. The receptor source for this set is an adult in good health.

This sequence joins TRBV12-3 or TRBV12-4 and TRBJ1-2; D perhaps matches TRBD1 (5 bases). V dropped 6 bases and J dropped 4 bases, with 9 bases sitting between them. CDR3 length equals 12 residues. The CDR3 DNA follows: TGTGCCAGCAGCGGGACGTCCTATGGCTACACCTTC. Protein product: CASSGTSYGYTF.

The J gene is TRBJ1-3, the V gene TRBV7-6, with a weak D call TRBD1 (5 bases). The CDR3 runs 16 residues. Between the trimmed V and J ends, which lost 5 bases and 0 bases, there was a span of 14 bases. The V gene's germline CDR1 is SGHVS and CDR2 FNYEAQ. CDR3 region: CASSPGGAFSGNTIYF. As DNA, the CDR3 is TGTGCCAGCAGCCCCGGGGGAGCCTTCTCTGGAAACACCATATATTTT.

The J gene is TRBJ1-1, the V gene TRBV14, with D perhaps matching TRBD1 (6 bases). The CDR3 has 13 residues. Germline CDR1 reads SGHDN; CDR2 reads FVKESK. V shed 2 bases and J shed 4 bases, with 8 bases lying between them. Here the CDR3 DNA reads TGTGCCAGCAGCCAACAACAGGGCACTGAAGCTTTCTTT. It yields the protein CASSQQQGTEAFF.

The rearrangement links TRBV27 to TRBJ2-7, with 9 bases lining up with TRBD2. The V and J ends lost 6 bases and 6 bases, in that order; junction bases with no gene match: 3. The CDR3 runs 12 residues. Per the germline V gene, CDR1 is MNHEY and CDR2 is SMNVEV (reference sequence). The CDR3 sequence is CASRAGGSEQYF. The CDR3 bases are TGTGCCAGCAGGGCGGGAGGGAGCGAGCAGTACTTC.

The sample holds one count of this clone. The chain carries TRBV11-3 and TRBJ1-6, with TRBD1 identical over 7 bases. This CDR3 comprises 15 residues. Per the germline V gene, CDR1 is SGHNT and CDR2 is YENEEA. J lost 7 bases, V lost 6 bases, and 9 bases had no gene match. The DNA of the CDR3 is TGTGCCAGCAGTACCTGGGACAGAGAAAATTCACCCCTCCACTTT. Its translation: CASSTWDRENSPLHF. The full variable domain, with the rest looked up from reference TRBV11-3 and TRBJ1-6, is EAGVVQSPRYKIIEKKQPVAFWCNPISGHNTLYWYLQNLGQGPELLIRYENEEAVDDSQLPKDRFSAERLKGVDSTLKIQPAELGDSAVYLCASSTWDRENSPLHFGNGTRLTVT.

The V gene is TRBV29-1, the J gene TRBJ1-1, with D unclear. Germline V gene data show CDR1 as SQVTM and CDR2 as ANQGSEA. This CDR3 comprises 10 residues. Trimming took off 5 bases at V and 0 bases at J, with 1 base between the two ends. CDR3 DNA: TGCAGCGTTTTGAACACTGAAGCTTTCTTT. It translates to CSVLNTEAFF.